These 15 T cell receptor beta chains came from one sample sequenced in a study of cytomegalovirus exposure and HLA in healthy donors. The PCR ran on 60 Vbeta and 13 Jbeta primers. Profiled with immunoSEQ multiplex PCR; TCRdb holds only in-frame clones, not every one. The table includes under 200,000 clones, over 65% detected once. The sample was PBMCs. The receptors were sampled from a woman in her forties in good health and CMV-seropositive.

In DNA, the CDR3 is TGCGCCAGCAGCCAAGATTCGGGGGCCGGGGAGCTGTTTTTT. Translation gives CASSQDSGAGELFF. The genes are TRBV4-3 and TRBJ2-2; D may be TRBD2 (6 bases). Trimming left V 0 bases short and J 6 bases short, with 8 bases between. This CDR3 contains 14 residues. Germline V gives CDR1 LGHNA, CDR2 YSLEER.

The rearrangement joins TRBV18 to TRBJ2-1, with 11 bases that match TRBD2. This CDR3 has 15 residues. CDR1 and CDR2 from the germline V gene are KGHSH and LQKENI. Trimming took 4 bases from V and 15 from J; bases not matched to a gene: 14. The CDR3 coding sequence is TGTGCCAGCTCACTCGCCTCCGGTTCTAGCGGGGGGCCGTTCTTC. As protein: CASSLASGSSGGPFF.

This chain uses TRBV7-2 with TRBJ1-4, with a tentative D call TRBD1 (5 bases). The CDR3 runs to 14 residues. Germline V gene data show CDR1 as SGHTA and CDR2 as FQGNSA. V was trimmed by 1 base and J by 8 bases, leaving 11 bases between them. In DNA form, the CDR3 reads TGTGCCAGCAGCTTAGAGTTCCGGGGGGAAAAACTGTTTTTT. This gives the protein CASSLEFRGEKLFF.

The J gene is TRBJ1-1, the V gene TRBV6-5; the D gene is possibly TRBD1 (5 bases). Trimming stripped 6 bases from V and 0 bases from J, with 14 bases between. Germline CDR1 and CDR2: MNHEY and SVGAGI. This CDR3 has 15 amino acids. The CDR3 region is CASRDLSGLNTEAFF. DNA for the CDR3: TGTGCCAGCAGGGACCTTTCAGGGTTGAACACTGAAGCTTTCTTT.

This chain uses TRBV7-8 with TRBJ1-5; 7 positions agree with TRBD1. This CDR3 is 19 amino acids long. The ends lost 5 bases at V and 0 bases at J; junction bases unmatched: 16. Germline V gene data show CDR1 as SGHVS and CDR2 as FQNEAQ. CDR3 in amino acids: CASSDGINRDSYSNQPQHF. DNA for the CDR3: TGTGCCAGCAGCGATGGAATAAACCGGGACAGCTATAGCAATCAGCCCCAGCATTTT.

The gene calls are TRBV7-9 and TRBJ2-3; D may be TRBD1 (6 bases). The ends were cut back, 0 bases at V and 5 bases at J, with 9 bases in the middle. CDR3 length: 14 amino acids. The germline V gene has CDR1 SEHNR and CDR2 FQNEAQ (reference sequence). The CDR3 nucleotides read TGTGCCAGCAGCTTAGCGTCCAGGGGAGATACGCAGTATTTT. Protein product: CASSLASRGDTQYF.

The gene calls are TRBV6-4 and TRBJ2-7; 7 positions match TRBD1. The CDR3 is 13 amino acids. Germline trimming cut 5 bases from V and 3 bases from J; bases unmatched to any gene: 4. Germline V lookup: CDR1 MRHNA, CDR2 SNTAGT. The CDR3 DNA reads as TGTGCCAGCAGTCAGGGGGTTGGCTACGAGCAGTACTTC. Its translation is CASSQGVGYEQYF.

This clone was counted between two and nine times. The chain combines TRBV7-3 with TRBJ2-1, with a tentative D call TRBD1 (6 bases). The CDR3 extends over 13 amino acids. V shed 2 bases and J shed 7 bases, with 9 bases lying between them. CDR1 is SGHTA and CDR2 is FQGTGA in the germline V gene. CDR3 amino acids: CASSLGQQNEQFF. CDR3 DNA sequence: TGTGCCAGCAGCTTAGGACAGCAGAATGAGCAGTTCTTC.

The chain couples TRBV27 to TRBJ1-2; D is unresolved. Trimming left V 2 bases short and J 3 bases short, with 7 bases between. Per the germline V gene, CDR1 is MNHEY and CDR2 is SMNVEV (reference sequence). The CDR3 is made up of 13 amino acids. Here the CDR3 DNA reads TGTGCCAGCAGTTTAGGCCAACACTATGGCTACACCTTC. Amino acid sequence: CASSLGQHYGYTF.

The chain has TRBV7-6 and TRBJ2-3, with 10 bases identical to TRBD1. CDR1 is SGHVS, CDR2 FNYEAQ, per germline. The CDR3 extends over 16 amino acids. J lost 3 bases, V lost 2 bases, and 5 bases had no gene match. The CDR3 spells CASSLNPGQGTDTQYF. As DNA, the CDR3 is TGTGCCAGCAGCTTAAATCCGGGACAGGGGACAGATACGCAGTATTTT.

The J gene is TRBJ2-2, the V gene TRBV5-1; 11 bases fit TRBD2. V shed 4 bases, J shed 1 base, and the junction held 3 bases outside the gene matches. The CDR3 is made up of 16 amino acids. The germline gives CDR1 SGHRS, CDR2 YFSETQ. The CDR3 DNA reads TGCGCCAGCAGCCCTACTAGCGGGGGGAACACCGGGGAGCTGTTTTTT. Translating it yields CASSPTSGGNTGELFF. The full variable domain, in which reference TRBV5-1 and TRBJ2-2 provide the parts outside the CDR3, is KAGVTQTPRYLIKTRGQQVTLSCSPISGHRSVSWYQQTPGQGLQFLFEYFSETQRNKGNFPGRFSGRQFSNSRSEMNVSTLELGDSALYLCASSPTSGGNTGELFFGEGSRLTVL.

For the CDR3, the DNA is TGTGCCAGCAGGCTCAGGGGGACGAGGAACACTGAAGCTTTCTTT. It yields the protein CASRLRGTRNTEAFF. The V gene is TRBV6-5, the J gene TRBJ1-1, with TRBD1 matching 7 bases. V shed 6 bases, J shed 1 base, and the junction held 8 bases outside the gene matches. Germline CDR1 is MNHEY and CDR2 is SVGAGI. The length of the CDR3 is 15 residues.

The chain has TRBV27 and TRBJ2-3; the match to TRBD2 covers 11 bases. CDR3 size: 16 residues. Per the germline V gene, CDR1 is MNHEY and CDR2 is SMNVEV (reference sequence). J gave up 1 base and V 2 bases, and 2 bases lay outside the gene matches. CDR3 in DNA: TGTGCCAGCAGTTTACGGGGACTAGCGGGCACAGATACGCAGTATTTT. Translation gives CASSLRGLAGTDTQYF.

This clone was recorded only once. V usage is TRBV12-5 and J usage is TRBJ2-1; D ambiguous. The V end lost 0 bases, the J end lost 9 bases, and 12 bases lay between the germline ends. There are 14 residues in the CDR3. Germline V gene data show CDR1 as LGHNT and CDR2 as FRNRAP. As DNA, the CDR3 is TGTGCTAGTGGTTTGGTCCCCACGGTCGGTGAGCAGTTCTTC. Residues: CASGLVPTVGEQFF.

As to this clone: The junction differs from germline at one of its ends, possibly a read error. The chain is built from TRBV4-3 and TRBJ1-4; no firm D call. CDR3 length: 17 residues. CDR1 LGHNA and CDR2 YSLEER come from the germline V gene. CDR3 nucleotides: TGCGCCAGCACCCAAGCCAAGGGAGTTCGGGGTTATGAAAAACTGTTTTTT. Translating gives CASTQAKGVRGYEKLFF.